This section outlines one TCR beta chain sequence together with its context. What it binds is unknown. This CDR3 region has 15 residues. Germline lookup yields CDR1 MDHEN and CDR2 SYDVKM. Losses at the gene ends were 6 bases for V and 6 bases for J; bases not matched to a gene: 12. Clones were read by immunoSEQ multiplex PCR, and TCRdb kept only the in-frame ones, dropping some. The sample lists roughly 120,000 clones, approximately 89% occurring once. These data originate in a study of PD-L1 blockade in urothelial cancer. Across the study: Of prior chemotherapy regimens, patients had received between 0 and 3. Blood was tested 3 weeks (second dose) and 6 weeks into treatment.

Time point described: peripheral blood 6 weeks after treatment start. Study-wide results and caveats: For durable-benefit patients, tumor-associated blood clones expanded more at 3 weeks.

The starting material was PBMCs, obtained around atezolizumab (anti-PD-L1) treatment. The TCR originated in a man between 60 and 75 years old with urothelial cancer. The chain joins TRBV28 to TRBJ1-2; 8 bases match TRBD1. CDR3: CASSEPGQAPNGYTF. CDR3 coding DNA: TGTGCCAGCAGCGAACCGGGACAGGCTCCTAATGGCTACACCTTC.